This T cell receptor (beta chain) was sequenced during a study of T-cell memory formation after mild COVID-19. At the level of the study: TCR clusters were mostly confined to one donor each. Study findings and constraints: Whereas later expanders leaned CD4+, clones contracting day 15 to 85 showed a balanced CD4/CD8 makeup.

A single record per CDR3 protein comes from TCRdb applying MiXCR to the 5' RACE reads. This sample yields about 49,000 distinct CDR3 sequences, of which about 7.3% are seen a single time; more than 1.3% belongs to the top ten. The CDR3 length is 15 residues. Trimming cost V 6 bases and J 4 bases; bases outside gene matches: 9. This clonotype was seen many times. As yet, its antigen is unknown. The chain links TRBV12-3 or TRBV12-4 to TRBJ1-2; 9 bases agree with TRBD1. The sequencing input was PBMCs or a T cell subset sorted from them (not recorded which). The source of this sequence is a man aged 18 to 30 who had mild COVID-19 (a few samples of this study predate the infection). Cell type and time point are not known. CDR3 region: CASSRPGTGLYGYTF. DNA for the CDR3: TGTGCCAGCAGCCGTCCCGGGACAGGGCTCTATGGCTACACCTTC.